The 30 T cell receptor beta chains reported below all come from one sample, sequenced in a study of Graves' ophthalmopathy and Graves' hyperthyroidism. Amplification of the TCR beta CDR3 regions used RNA transcripts (as template). An opening RT-PCR round employed HTBI primers and preceded a second-round multiplex PCR. Via MiXCR, TCRdb re-called the multiplex PCR reads, giving one row per CDR3 protein. The sample records around 1,000,000 distinct CDR3 sequences, about 35% being singletons. Sequenced: peripheral blood or thyroid tissue (not recorded which). These receptors all come from an adult man with Graves' hyperthyroidism.

This clonotype was counted many times. This chain uses TRBV29-1 with TRBJ2-2; maybe TRBD2 (5 bases). This CDR3 region has 15 residues. Germline CDR1 and CDR2: SQVTM and ANQGSEA. With 4 bases removed from V and 5 bases from J, the gap between germline ends came to 17 bases. DNA for the CDR3: TGCAGCGTTGCGGTCCTGGGAGCAAGGACCGGGGAGCTGTTTTTT. Its translation: CSVAVLGARTGELFF.

This clonotype was seen many times. The chain joins TRBV2 to TRBJ1-2, with TRBD1 matching over 7 bases. V was pared by 6 bases and J by 6 bases, with 10 bases of the junction left unmatched. Germline CDR1 and CDR2: SNHLY and FYNNEI. The CDR3 is made up of 14 amino acids. CDR3 residues: CASRKKGQSDGYTF. The DNA for the CDR3 is TGTGCCAGCAGAAAGAAGGGACAGTCGGATGGCTACACCTTC.

The chain combines TRBV9 with TRBJ2-6, with D unclear. The germline V and J ends were trimmed by 0 bases and 5 bases, with 12 bases remaining between them. This CDR3 is 16 amino acids long. The germline CDR1 and CDR2 sequences are SGDLS and YYNGEE. Written as DNA, the CDR3 is TGTGCCAGCAGCGTAGAGAGTGGAGACTGGGCCAACGTCCTGACTTTC. Translation: CASSVESGDWANVLTF.

This clonotype turned up a few times. The chain is built from TRBV30 and TRBJ1-4; TRBD1 matches 8 bases. The length of the CDR3 is 14 residues. The germline gives CDR1 GTSNPN, CDR2 SVGIG (reference sequence). Unmatched junction bases numbered 9, after V lost 4 bases and J lost 8 bases. CDR3 in amino acids: CAWNLQGGREKLFF. CDR3 in DNA: TGTGCCTGGAACTTACAGGGGGGAAGGGAAAAACTGTTTTTT. Supplemented by reference TRBV30 and TRBJ1-4, the full variable domain reads SQTIHQWPATLVQPVGSPLSLECTVEGTSNPNLYWYRQAAGRGLQLLFYSVGIGQISSEVPQNLSASRPQDRQFILSSKKLLLSDSGFYLCAWNLQGGREKLFFGSGTQLSVL.

This clonotype was seen a few times. V and J are TRBV12-3 or TRBV12-4 and TRBJ2-2, with D tentatively TRBD1 (5 bases). This CDR3 region has 13 residues. V lost 7 bases to trimming and J lost 7 bases, with 13 bases between them. CDR3 amino acids: CASIRETVGELFF. The CDR3, as DNA: TGTGCCAGCATTCGCGAGACAGTCGGGGAGCTGTTTTTT.

The table lists this clonotype with many counts. The chain recombines TRBV7-2 with TRBJ2-5; D might be TRBD1 or TRBD2, each matching 5 bases. V was trimmed by 2 bases and J by 0 bases, leaving 16 bases between them. Germline CDR1 and CDR2: SGHTA and FQGNSA. There are 17 residues in the CDR3. DNA of the CDR3: TGTGCCAGCAGCTTAATCGGGACGGCAAAGGACCAAGAGACCCAGTACTTC. This gives the protein CASSLIGTAKDQETQYF.

The V gene is TRBV6-5, the J gene TRBJ2-7; D call uncertain. Trimming took 0 bases from V and 5 from J, leaving 8 bases between them. Germline-derived CDR1 and CDR2 are MNHEY and SVGAGI. This CDR3 comprises 13 residues. DNA for the CDR3: TGTGCCAGCAGTTACTCCGGGTTCGACGAGCAGTACTTC. Translated: CASSYSGFDEQYF.

The gene calls are TRBV10-3 and TRBJ1-2, with 10 bases that match TRBD1. Germline V gene data show CDR1 as ENHRY and CDR2 as SYGVKD. This CDR3 contains 14 residues. CDR3 nucleotide sequence: TGTCCCAACGTTCGACAGGGGGCGAACTATGGCTACACCTTC. It encodes CPNVRQGANYGYTF.

The chain recombines TRBV20-1 with TRBJ1-1; perhaps TRBD1 as D (5 bases). V was trimmed by 6 bases and J by 8 bases, leaving 13 bases between them. Germline V gene lookup returns CDR1 DFQATT and CDR2 SNEGSKA (reference sequence). This CDR3 region has 11 residues. CDR3 residues: CSAKWGLEAFF. The CDR3 DNA reads as TGCAGTGCCAAGTGGGGGTTAGAAGCTTTCTTT.

This clonotype was seen ten or more times. Here the CDR3 reads CASSPLGTGRSDGYGYTF. The CDR3 DNA follows: TGCGCCAGCAGCCCACTCGGGACAGGGAGATCTGATGGCTATGGCTACACCTTC. V is TRBV4-1 and J is TRBJ1-2; 9 nucleotides line up with TRBD1. Germline CDR1 is MGHRA and CDR2 is YSYEKL. V lost 4 bases, J lost 4 bases, and 16 bases stayed unmatched. This CDR3 contains 18 residues.

The CDR3 DNA sequence: TGTGCCAGCAGTTTAGCCAGGGTGTTTGGAAACACCATATATTTT. Its protein is CASSLARVFGNTIYF. The J gene is TRBJ1-3, the V gene TRBV12-3 or TRBV12-4, with D tentatively TRBD1 (5 bases). The CDR3 runs 15 residues. Trimming cost V 0 bases and J 3 bases, with 9 bases left between them.

This clonotype turned up a few times. Germline is not matched at one junction end, which may reflect a read error. The chain carries TRBV6-5 and TRBJ1-6; D perhaps matches TRBD1 (6 bases). CDR3 length equals 12 residues. Germline loops: CDR1 MNHEY, CDR2 SVGAGI. The CDR3 DNA reads TGTGCCAGCAGCTCAGGGGATTCACCCCTCTACTTT. Translating gives CASSSGDSPLYF.

This clonotype turned up a few times. The V call is TRBV27, the J call TRBJ1-2, with a weak D call TRBD1 (5 bases). Germline lookup yields CDR1 MNHEY and CDR2 SMNVEV (reference sequence). This CDR3 spans 13 amino acids. V gave up 5 bases and J gave up 4 bases, with 11 bases separating them. The CDR3 protein is CASSGRQTYGYTF. The CDR3 DNA sequence: TGTGCCAGCAGTGGGCGACAGACCTATGGCTACACCTTC.

This clonotype has a single count. Here the CDR3 omits its conserved ending phenylalanine or tryptophan, so a read error is the likely source. The chain recombines TRBV7-2 with TRBJ2-7; D remains ambiguous. Deletions cut 4 bases from V and 5 bases from J, with 6 bases between. The CDR3 sequence is 11 residues long. Germline V gives CDR1 SGHTA, CDR2 FQGNSA. The CDR3 reads CASSSVHEQYL. CDR3 nucleotides: TGTGCCAGCAGCTCCGTCCACGAGCAGTACCTC.

A few counts support this clonotype. The chain combines TRBV12-3 or TRBV12-4 with TRBJ1-5; the match to TRBD1 covers 10 bases. The CDR3 extends over 17 amino acids. V lost 5 bases and J lost 2; bases outside the gene matches: 9. CDR3 DNA sequence: TGTGCCAGCAGTAGGACAGGGGGGGCCGGCGGCAATCAGCCCCAGCATTTT. Its translation is CASSRTGGAGGNQPQHF.

To note about this clonotype: As the CDR3 is not closed by the conserved phenylalanine or tryptophan, this likely results from a read error. The rearrangement joins TRBV29-1 to TRBJ2-5; D unclear. The germline V gene has CDR1 SQVTM and CDR2 ANQGSEA. CDR3 length: 14 amino acids. The ends were cut back, 6 bases at V and 0 bases at J, with 14 bases in the middle. The CDR3 here is CSVRGTLDQETQYL. CDR3 nucleotide sequence: TGCAGCGTCCGAGGCACACTTGACCAAGAGACCCAGTACCTC.

This clonotype came up many times. The V gene is TRBV7-9, the J gene TRBJ2-7; TRBD2 might be the D (6 bases). The CDR3 runs to 11 residues. CDR1 and CDR2 (germline): SEHNR, FQNEAQ (reference sequence). V gave up 7 bases and J gave up 6 bases, with 10 bases separating them. CDR3 nucleotide sequence: TGTGCCAGCATCTCGGGGGTCGAGCAGTACTTC. Protein product: CASISGVEQYF.

In regard to this clonotype: At one end, the junction sequence differs from germline, possibly due to a read error. The V and J genes are TRBV7-8 and TRBJ2-5; 16 bases line up with TRBD2. Germline V lookup: CDR1 SGHVS, CDR2 FQNEAQ. The CDR3 extends over 17 amino acids. The CDR3 nucleotides are TGCGCCAGCAGCACGGGACTAGCGGGGGGGCCGGGGGAGACCCAGTACTTC. This encodes CASSTGLAGGPGETQYF.

This clonotype has a count of ten or more. The chain uses TRBV24-1 and TRBJ2-2, with D possibly TRBD2 on 6 matching bases. CDR3 length equals 15 residues. CDR1 is KGHDR, CDR2 SFDVKD, per germline. Between the trimmed V and J ends, which lost 4 bases and 2 bases, there was a span of 10 bases. CDR3 in amino acids: CATSDGGLNTGELFF. CDR3 bases: TGTGCCACCAGTGACGGGGGACTTAACACCGGGGAGCTGTTTTTT.

This clonotype was picked up a small number of times. This sequence joins TRBV19 and TRBJ2-2; 7 bases agree with TRBD2. J gave up 2 bases and V 3 bases, and 15 bases lay outside the gene matches. There are 19 residues in the CDR3. CDR1 is LNHDA and CDR2 is SQIVND in the germline V gene (reference sequence). The CDR3 reads CASSMAGPGASGNTGELFF. The CDR3, as DNA: TGTGCCAGTAGTATGGCCGGTCCCGGGGCTAGCGGTAACACCGGGGAGCTGTTTTTT.

This clonotype occurred a few times. V is TRBV5-4 and J is TRBJ2-7; D perhaps matches TRBD1 (6 bases). Germline CDR1 is SGHNT and CDR2 is YYREEE (reference sequence). This CDR3 has 15 residues. Trimming removed 4 bases from V and 5 bases from J, with 19 bases in between. The CDR3 coding sequence is TGTGCCAGCAGCACCGGGACAACCCTCGGGGACGAGCAGTACTTC. Residues: CASSTGTTLGDEQYF.

This clonotype has a count of ten or more. The chain employs TRBV11-2 and TRBJ1-2, with D maybe TRBD1 (5 bases). V lost 6 bases and J lost 6, with 17 bases in between. Germline CDR1 SGHAT, CDR2 FQNNGV. There are 14 residues in the CDR3. Written as DNA, the CDR3 is TGTGCCAGCAGACCGCTCGGACAAAAAGATGGCTACACCTTC. It encodes CASRPLGQKDGYTF.

The V and J genes are TRBV10-2 and TRBJ1-5; 7 bases align to TRBD1. The CDR3 sequence is 15 residues long. V gave up 3 bases and J gave up 6 bases; unmatched junction bases: 8. The V gene's germline CDR1 is WSHSY and CDR2 SAAADI. The CDR3 protein is CASSELDREGQPQHF. The DNA of the CDR3 is TGCGCCAGCAGTGAATTAGACAGGGAAGGTCAGCCCCAGCATTTT.

This clonotype was seen only once. The gene calls are TRBV2 and TRBJ2-1; either TRBD1 or TRBD2 may fit D (5 bases each). The CDR3 length is 12 residues. Trimming stripped 10 bases from V and 4 bases from J, with 11 bases between. In germline, CDR1 is SNHLY, CDR2 FYNNEI. This CDR3 reads CATGTLYNEQFF. The CDR3 nucleotides are TGTGCCACCGGGACCCTTTACAATGAGCAGTTCTTC.

Many counts were recorded for this clonotype. The chain recombines TRBV4-3 with TRBJ2-5; D gene unclear. With 0 bases removed from V and 6 bases from J, the gap between germline ends came to 8 bases. The CDR3 sequence is 13 residues long. Per germline, CDR1 LGHNA and CDR2 YSLEER. The CDR3: CASSQDWRKTQYF. CDR3 bases: TGCGCCAGCAGCCAAGATTGGCGAAAGACCCAGTACTTC.

This clonotype was observed at least ten times. The J gene is TRBJ1-2, the V gene TRBV2; 7 positions agree with TRBD1. CDR1 is SNHLY and CDR2 is FYNNEI in the germline V gene. The CDR3 is 15 residues long. V was pared by 6 bases and J by 0 bases, with 7 bases of the junction left unmatched. In DNA, the CDR3 is TGTGCCAGCAGGGGAGGACAGGCCGCTAACTATGGCTACACCTTC. Translation: CASRGGQAANYGYTF.

V gene TRBV10-3 combines with J gene TRBJ1-2; no definite D call. Trimming pared 10 bases from V and 3 bases from J, leaving 24 bases between. This CDR3 is built from 16 residues. Germline V gene lookup returns CDR1 ENHRY and CDR2 SYGVKD. The CDR3: CASSLPQINLDYGYTF. As DNA, the CDR3 is TGTGCCAGCAGCCTTCCCCAAATTAACCTTGACTATGGCTACACCTTC.

The chain employs TRBV5-1 and TRBJ2-5; 11 positions match TRBD2. CDR1 and CDR2 from the germline V gene are SGHRS and YFSETQ. Losses at the gene ends were 6 bases for V and 3 bases for J; bases not matched to a gene: 4. The CDR3 sequence is 14 residues long. The CDR3 loop reads CASNKLAGEETQYF. The CDR3 DNA reads as TGCGCCAGCAATAAACTAGCGGGAGAAGAGACCCAGTACTTC.

This clonotype was observed at least ten times. This chain joins TRBV7-2 and TRBJ1-1; possibly TRBD1 for D (5 bases). This CDR3 has 13 amino acids. V dropped 4 bases and J dropped 0 bases, with 6 bases sitting between them. CDR1 is SGHTA and CDR2 is FQGNSA in the germline V gene. CDR3 amino acids: CASSWGLNTEAFF. The CDR3 nucleotides are TGTGCCAGCAGCTGGGGCTTGAACACTGAAGCTTTCTTT.

Many counts were recorded for this clonotype. This chain links TRBV9 with TRBJ2-7; TRBD1 is a possible D gene (6 bases). Per germline, CDR1 SGDLS and CDR2 YYNGEE. V lost 3 bases, J lost 6 bases, and 13 bases lay in between. The CDR3 extends over 13 amino acids. DNA of the CDR3: TGTGCCAGCAGCGGTACAGGGCCGGGCGAGCAGTACTTC. Its protein product is CASSGTGPGEQYF.